A selection of T cell receptor beta chains follows, all from one sample in a study of blood T cells in healthy people across ages. TCRdb re-analysed the 5' RACE reads in MiXCR, keeping a single row per CDR3 protein. Seen here are about a million distinct CDR3 sequences, 30% to 40% observed once, and the top ten hold over 10%. The specimen was blood. These receptors came from a young man in good health. CDR3s include the opening cysteine and the closing phenylalanine or tryptophan. Fields, in order: D gene, V gene, J gene, clone size, CDR3 length, CDR3 DNA, CDR3 protein. The D gene is left open where the match is weak. Expanded clones are given a class, and other clones once, few, many or no size at all.

>NA|TRBV3-1|TRBJ2-3|few|15
TGTGCCAGCAGCCAAGGTGGTCGGACCACAGATACGCAGTATTTT
CASSQGGRTTDTQYF
>TRBD2|TRBV3-1|TRBJ2-3|NA|16
TGTGCCAGCAGTCTCAGACTAGCGGGGGCAACAGATACGCAGTATTTT
CASSLRLAGATDTQYF
>TRBD2|TRBV25-1|TRBJ2-5|few|16
TGTGCCAGCAGTGACTTTAGCGGGCTAGACCAAGAGACCCAGTACTTC
CASSDFSGLDQETQYF
>NA|TRBV4-1|TRBJ2-3|few|12
TGCGCCAGCAGCCAATGGGGGGATACGCAGTATTTT
CASSQWGDTQYF
>NA|TRBV5-1|TRBJ2-7|NA|15
TGCGCCAGCCGCATTAAAGGGGGGCTTACCTACGAGCAGTACTTC
CASRIKGGLTYEQYF
>NA|TRBV7-8|TRBJ2-1|NA|14
TGTGCCAGCAGCTTAGCGGGCGGGGGCGGTGAGCAGTTCTTC
CASSLAGGGGEQFF
>NA|TRBV7-8|TRBJ1-6|NA|15
TGTGCCAGCAGCTTAGACAGGGACTATAATTCACCCCTCCACTTT
CASSLDRDYNSPLHF
>TRBD1|TRBV6-2/TRBV6-3|TRBJ1-5|NA|15
TGTGCCAGCAGTTACTCTTCAGGGGGCGGTCAGCCCCAGCATTTT
CASSYSSGGGQPQHF
>NA|TRBV7-9|TRBJ2-5|few|13
TGTGCCAGCAGCTCCACCGGGCCCAATGAGCAGTACTTC
CASSSTGPNEQYF
>TRBD1|TRBV6-2/TRBV6-3|TRBJ2-1|NA|15
TGTGCCAGCAATCACAGGGGTATTCAAAAAGAGACCCAGTTCTTC
CASNHRGIQKETQFF
>TRBD2|TRBV20-1|TRBJ2-3|few|15
TGCAGTGCCCCCCCTAGCGGGGGGGGCACAGATACGCAGTATTTT
CSAPPSGGGTDTQYF
>NA|TRBV24-1|TRBJ2-1|NA|13
TGTGCCACCAGTGATCGACAGTACAATGAGCAGTTCTTC
CATSDRQYNEQFF
>NA|TRBV6-5|TRBJ2-7|NA|13
TGTGCCAGCAGAGGACGGGAAACCTACGAGCAGTACTTC
CASRGRETYEQYF
>NA|TRBV20-1|TRBJ2-3|NA|15
TGCAGTGCTAGAGATCTAGGAGCAGGAACAGATACGCAGTATTTT
CSARDLGAGTDTQYF
>NA|TRBV24-1|TRBJ2-5|NA|17
TGTACCACCAGTAACCACAGGGAGGCTCTATTACGAGAGACCCAGTACTTC
CTTSNHREALLRETQYF
>NA|TRBV3-1|TRBJ1-1|few|16
TGTGCCAGCAGCCAAGAGGGTCAAAGCATGAACACTGAAGCTTTCTTT
CASSQEGQSMNTEAFF
>NA|TRBV6-6|TRBJ1-4|few|14
TGTGCCAGCAGTTACAGGGGCGGTAATGAAAAACTGTTTTTT
CASSYRGGNEKLFF
>NA|TRBV11-2|TRBJ2-7|few|14
TGTGCCAGCAGCTTAGTCTTCAGTACCTACGAGCAGTACTTC
CASSLVFSTYEQYF
>NA|TRBV21-1|TRBJ2-1|NA|14
TGTGCCAGCAGCAAAGGGAGTGGTCCAGATGAGCAGTTCTTC
CASSKGSGPDEQFF
>NA|TRBV7-6|TRBJ2-3|NA|15
TGTGCCAGCAGCTTCTGGACAGCTGCCACAGATACGCAGTATTTT
CASSFWTAATDTQYF
>TRBD1|TRBV15|TRBJ2-1|NA|16
TGTGCCACCAGCAGAGATTGGACAGGAGCCGGCAATGAGCAGTTCTTC
CATSRDWTGAGNEQFF
>NA|TRBV5-6|TRBJ2-5|few|13
TGTGCCAGCAGCGTGGATACCCGGGAGACCCAGTACTTC
CASSVDTRETQYF
>NA|TRBV20-1|TRBJ2-7|many|13
TGCAGTGCTAGAGCCCCCCAGGGGTACGAGCAGTACTTC
CSARAPQGYEQYF
>NA|TRBV13|TRBJ1-3|NA|17
TGTGCCAGCAGCTTAGGAGGACAGAGCCACTCTGGAAACACCATATATTTT
CASSLGGQSHSGNTIYF
>NA|TRBV7-2|TRBJ2-1|NA|16
TGTGCCAGCAGCTTAGCAGGGGGGCGAGTATACAATGAGCAGTTCTTC
CASSLAGGRVYNEQFF
>NA|TRBV7-3|TRBJ2-3|NA|14
TGTGCCAGCAGCTTGGGAGGGGGCAGTGGTACGCAGTATTTT
CASSLGGGSGTQYF
>NA|TRBV12-3/TRBV12-4|TRBJ1-4|few|14
TGTGCCAGCAGTTTGGTTGAAAACAATGAAAAACTGTTTTTT
CASSLVENNEKLFF
>NA|TRBV9|TRBJ2-5|few|14
TGTGCCAGCAGGTCGGATGGAGCCCAAGAGACCCAGTACTTC
CASRSDGAQETQYF
>NA|TRBV20-1|TRBJ2-1|NA|13
TGCAGTGCCCCTACGGGGGAATCCAATGAGCAGTTCTTC
CSAPTGESNEQFF
>NA|TRBV6-5|TRBJ1-5|NA|15
TGTGCCAGCAGTCAGGGGCTGGCGGGCAATCAGCCCCAGCATTTT
CASSQGLAGNQPQHF
>TRBD1|TRBV28|TRBJ1-2|NA|13
TGTGCCAGCAGGGTTGACAGGGGCTATGGCTACACCTTC
CASRVDRGYGYTF
>TRBD1|TRBV9|TRBJ1-2|NA|18
TGTGCCAGCAGCTCCACCCGGGACAGCGTTGCTGGAGGGTATGGCTACACCTTC
CASSSTRDSVAGGYGYTF
>TRBD2|TRBV7-2|TRBJ2-1|few|15
TGTGCCAGCAGCTTGACTAGCGGGGGGCGGTCTGAGCAGTTCTTC
CASSLTSGGRSEQFF
>NA|TRBV30|TRBJ2-2|few|16
TGTGCCTGGAGGGACGCTTTTAAGGTCGAATCCGGGGAGCTGTTTTTT
CAWRDAFKVESGELFF
>NA|TRBV4-3|TRBJ1-1|few|14
TGCGCCAGCAGCCAAGATCATCGGGGCACTGAAGCTTTCTTT
CASSQDHRGTEAFF
>NA|TRBV9|TRBJ2-3|few|15
TGTGCCAGCAGCGCTACGACTAGGTTCATAGATACGCAGTATTTT
CASSATTRFIDTQYF
>NA|TRBV6-4|TRBJ1-2|NA|14
TGTGCCAGCAGCAAAACGCGGGGGGACTATGGCTACACCTTC
CASSKTRGDYGYTF
>NA|TRBV3-1|TRBJ2-1|NA|16
TGTGCCAGCAGCCAAGACGGGACCGAAAAGTACAATGAGCAGTTCTTC
CASSQDGTEKYNEQFF
>NA|TRBV21-1|TRBJ1-4|NA|17
TGTGCCAGCAGCAGGGATCCCAACACGTATCAAGGGGAAAAACTGTTTTTT
CASSRDPNTYQGEKLFF
>NA|TRBV6-2/TRBV6-3|TRBJ2-5|NA|16
TGTGCTAGCAGTTACCTGGCGGGGATCGCTGACAATGAGCAGTACTTC
CASSYLAGIADNEQYF
>NA|TRBV20-1|TRBJ1-1|NA|12
TGCAGTGCCATGGACAGATACCCTGAAGCTTTCTTT
CSAMDRYPEAFF
>NA|TRBV4-2|TRBJ1-4|NA|16
TGTGCCAGCAGCCTTACAGGCTGGTCTACTAATGAAAAACTGTTTTTT
CASSLTGWSTNEKLFF
>TRBD1|TRBV20-1|TRBJ1-5|NA|16
TGCAGTGCTAGAGATCCCCAGACAGGGTCCGATCAGCCCCAGCATTTT
CSARDPQTGSDQPQHF
>TRBD2|TRBV20-1|TRBJ2-5|NA|14
TGCAGTGCTACCATGACTAGCGGGTCAGAGACCCAGTACTTC
CSATMTSGSETQYF
>NA|TRBV3-1|TRBJ2-7|many|13
TGTGCCAGCAGCCAAGTTGGCTCCTACGAGCAGTACTTC
CASSQVGSYEQYF
>TRBD1|TRBV4-1|TRBJ2-7|few|14
TGCGCCAGCAGCCAGCAGGACAGGGGCTACGAGCAGTACTTC
CASSQQDRGYEQYF
>TRBD1|TRBV2|TRBJ1-1|NA|13
TGTGCCATCAGGATACGACAGGGTGCTGAAGCTTTCTTT
CAIRIRQGAEAFF
>TRBD1|TRBV6-1|TRBJ1-2|NA|15
TGTGCCAGCAGTGAAGTAACAGGGGCCCTCTATGTCTACACCTTC
CASSEVTGALYVYTF
>NA|TRBV20-1|TRBJ1-1|once|12
TGCAGTGCTCAAAGGGCGAACACTGAAGCTTTGTTT
CSAQRANTEALF
>TRBD1|TRBV30|TRBJ1-1|NA|13
TGTGCCTGGTCGGACAGGCGGGGGACTGAAGCTTTCTTT
CAWSDRRGTEAFF
>TRBD1|TRBV5-5|TRBJ2-2|NA|18
TGTGCCAGCAGCTTGGTTGGCGCAGGGGGCGTTAGTGCCGGGGAGCTGTTTTTT
CASSLVGAGGVSAGELFF
>NA|TRBV2|TRBJ2-4|many|11
TGTGCCAGCACCCCTGGAAACATTCAGTACTTC
CASTPGNIQYF
>NA|TRBV10-3|TRBJ2-7|NA|13
TGTGCCATCAGCCAACAAGACTCCTACGAGCAGTACTTC
CAISQQDSYEQYF
>NA|TRBV7-2|TRBJ2-5|NA|15
TGTGCCAGCAGCCCCAATTCAGGGTTTGGGAGGACCCAGTACTTC
CASSPNSGFGRTQYF